Here is one TCR beta chain with its context. Full-length variable regions came from constant-region reverse primers plus semi-nested Nested Universal Primer A PCR. In TCRdb, the 5' RACE reads were re-called with MiXCR into one record per CDR3 protein. The sample lists approximately 60,000 distinct CDR3 sequences, about 22% seen once, with about 2.7% in the top ten. The CDR3 spans 13 residues. Trimming shortened V by 3 bases and J by 7 bases, and 10 bases separated the two germline ends. Germline V gene sequence: CDR1 SGHRS, CDR2 YFSETQ. Sequences were obtained from memory CD4+ T cells sorted from a lymph node. Documented subset: memory CD4+ T cells, CD4+CD45RO+CD25-. This TCR came from a female donor with breast cancer. The genes are TRBV5-1 and TRBJ2-2; D is unclear. The CDR3 loop reads CASSSGTDGELFF. CDR3 coding DNA: TGCGCCAGCAGCTCCGGAACTGACGGGGAGCTGTTTTTT.